This TCR beta chain was identified during a study of CXCR3-negative and CXCR3-positive naive CD8 T cells. Broader study findings: The study found that naive CXCR3-negative and CXCR3-positive cells shared TRBV-TRBJ usage, while memory cells differed.

With UMI labels, 5' RACE was used to prepare the TRB cDNA libraries. TCRdb reworked the 5' RACE reads into one entry per CDR3 protein, no DNA. Its listing shows about 43,000 distinct CDR3 sequences. Germline V gives CDR1 MGHRA, CDR2 YSYEKL. This CDR3 has 15 amino acids. Points on this clonotype: Its antigen remains unidentified.

The rearrangement joins TRBV4-1 to TRBJ2-7; TCRdb lists TRBD1, though no DNA is available to test this call. Material: memory CD8+ T cells from blood. This TCR was recovered from a human donor in good health. Some clones in this sample may be carry-over from other donors' samples. CDR3 sequence: CASSQESGAAWEQYF.